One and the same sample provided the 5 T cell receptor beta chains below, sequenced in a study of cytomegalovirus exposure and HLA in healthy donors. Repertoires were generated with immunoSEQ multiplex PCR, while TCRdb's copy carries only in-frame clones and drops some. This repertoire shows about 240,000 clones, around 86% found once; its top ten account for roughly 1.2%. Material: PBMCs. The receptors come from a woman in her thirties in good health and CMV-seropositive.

The CDR3 DNA sequence: TGCGCCAGCAGTGAGTCCGGCAGGCGATACACTGAAGCTTTCTTT. It translates to CASSESGRRYTEAFF. V is TRBV10-1 and J is TRBJ1-1; no definite D call. Germline CDR1 reads WNHNN; CDR2 reads SYGVQD (reference sequence). CDR3 length equals 15 residues. V lost 0 bases and J lost 3, with 11 bases in between.

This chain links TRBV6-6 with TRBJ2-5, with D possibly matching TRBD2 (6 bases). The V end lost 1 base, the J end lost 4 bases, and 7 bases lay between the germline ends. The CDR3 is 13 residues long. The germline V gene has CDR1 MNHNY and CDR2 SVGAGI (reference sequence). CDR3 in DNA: TGTGCCAGCAGTTACTGGAGGGGAGAGACCCAGTACTTC. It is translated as CASSYWRGETQYF.

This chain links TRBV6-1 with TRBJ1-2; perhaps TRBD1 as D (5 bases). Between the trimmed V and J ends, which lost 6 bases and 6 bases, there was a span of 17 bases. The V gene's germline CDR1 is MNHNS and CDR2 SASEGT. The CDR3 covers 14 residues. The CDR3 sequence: CASSHISGGNGYTF. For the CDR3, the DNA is TGTGCCAGCAGCCACATCTCCGGGGGGAATGGCTACACCTTC.

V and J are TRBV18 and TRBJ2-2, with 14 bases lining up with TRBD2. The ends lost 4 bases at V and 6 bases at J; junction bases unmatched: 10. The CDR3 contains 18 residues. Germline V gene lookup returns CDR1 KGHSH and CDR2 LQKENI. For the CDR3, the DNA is TGTGCCAGCTCACAGGGACTAGCGGGAGTTGTTGATGCCGGGGAGCTGTTTTTT. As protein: CASSQGLAGVVDAGELFF. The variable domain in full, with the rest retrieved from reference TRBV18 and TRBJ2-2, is NAGVMQNPRHLVRRRGQEARLRCSPMKGHSHVYWYRQLPEEGLKFMVYLQKENIIDESGMPKERFSAEFPKEGPSILRIQQVVRGDSAAYFCASSQGLAGVVDAGELFFGEGSRLTVL.

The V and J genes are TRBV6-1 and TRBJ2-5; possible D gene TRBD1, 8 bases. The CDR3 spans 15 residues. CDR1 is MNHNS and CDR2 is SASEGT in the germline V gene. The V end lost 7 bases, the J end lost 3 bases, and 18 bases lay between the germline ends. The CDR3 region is CASIRQGRAEETQYF. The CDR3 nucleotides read TGTGCCAGCATTAGACAGGGGAGGGCGGAAGAGACCCAGTACTTC.